The rows below give T cell receptor beta chains drawn from one sample of a study of cytomegalovirus exposure and HLA in healthy donors. Profiled with immunoSEQ multiplex PCR; TCRdb holds only in-frame clones, not every one. The sample consists of about 170,000 clones, about 89% of them appearing once. The specimen sequenced was PBMCs. These receptors all come from a man between 18 and 29 years old in good health and CMV-seropositive. CDR3s include the opening cysteine and the closing phenylalanine or tryptophan. Fields, in order: V gene, D gene, J gene, clone size, CDR3 protein. D genes are given only for firm matches. Clone sizes are given selectively: once, few, many, or a class where the clone is expanded.

V: TRBV19
D: -
J: TRBJ1-3
size: -
CDR3: CASSPAGQTSGNTIYF

V: TRBV10-3
D: TRBD2
J: TRBJ2-7
size: -
CDR3: CAITPQAGGTYEQYF

V: TRBV20-1
D: -
J: TRBJ1-1
size: -
CDR3: CSARDSEAFF

V: TRBV27
D: -
J: TRBJ2-1
size: -
CDR3: CATNRGRGPSEQFF

V: TRBV5-1
D: TRBD1
J: TRBJ2-7
size: -
CDR3: CASSLEQGAYEQYF

V: TRBV6-6
D: TRBD2
J: TRBJ2-7
size: -
CDR3: CASSYSTGGPDEQYF

V: TRBV4-2
D: TRBD2
J: TRBJ2-7
size: few
CDR3: CASSQEAGRDEQYF

V: TRBV7-2
D: TRBD1
J: TRBJ1-5
size: -
CDR3: CASSPTGTVNQPQHF

V: TRBV5-1
D: TRBD1
J: TRBJ2-7
size: -
CDR3: CASKGQGASYEQYF

V: TRBV5-1
D: TRBD1
J: TRBJ2-2
size: -
CDR3: CASSPGQGEGELFF

V: TRBV13
D: -
J: TRBJ1-5
size: -
CDR3: CASSFMRGQPQHF

V: TRBV5-1
D: -
J: TRBJ2-3
size: -
CDR3: CASSLAPRADTQYF

V: TRBV5-6
D: -
J: TRBJ2-1
size: -
CDR3: CASREGTFYNEQFF

V: TRBV2
D: -
J: TRBJ1-2
size: few
CDR3: CASGDVNYGYTF

V: TRBV7-2
D: -
J: TRBJ2-6
size: -
CDR3: CASSLTGRAGANVLTF

V: TRBV19
D: -
J: TRBJ1-2
size: -
CDR3: CASSPSGLYGYTF

V: TRBV5-6
D: TRBD1
J: TRBJ2-4
size: -
CDR3: CASSPDRGWGDIQYF

V: TRBV27
D: -
J: TRBJ2-7
size: -
CDR3: CASSLGAGSSYEQYF

V: TRBV5-6
D: TRBD1
J: TRBJ2-2
size: -
CDR3: CASSLVQGVITGELFF

V: TRBV28
D: TRBD1
J: TRBJ2-5
size: -
CDR3: CASKWADRGIAQYF

V: TRBV7-9
D: -
J: TRBJ1-6
size: -
CDR3: CASSFGLTYSPLHF

V: TRBV10-3
D: -
J: TRBJ2-7
size: -
CDR3: CAISGTGRVTEEQYF

V: TRBV19
D: TRBD2
J: TRBJ2-7
size: -
CDR3: CASGSSGSYEQYF

V: TRBV6-1
D: -
J: TRBJ2-1
size: once
CDR3: CASTYSGGEQFF

V: TRBV2
D: TRBD1
J: TRBJ2-1
size: -
CDR3: CASGRQGHNEQFF

V: TRBV4-3
D: -
J: TRBJ1-1
size: -
CDR3: CASSQDRRGGTEAFF

V: TRBV27
D: -
J: TRBJ2-5
size: -
CDR3: CASSFSRYQETQYF

V: TRBV30
D: -
J: TRBJ1-1
size: -
CDR3: CAWSSNYLNTEAFF

V: TRBV4-1
D: -
J: TRBJ2-5
size: many
CDR3: CASSPLRRDGETQYF

V: TRBV5-1
D: TRBD1
J: TRBJ1-4
size: -
CDR3: CASSRGQGTLGWEKLFF

V: TRBV2
D: TRBD2
J: TRBJ2-5
size: -
CDR3: CASNLPIAGGGETQYF

V: TRBV7-3
D: TRBD1
J: TRBJ1-2
size: -
CDR3: CASSLNPGQGIGGYTF

V: TRBV4-2
D: TRBD2
J: TRBJ2-3
size: -
CDR3: CASSPLAGGNTDTQYF

V: TRBV29-1
D: -
J: TRBJ2-2
size: -
CDR3: CSARAGAGELFF

V: TRBV11-2
D: TRBD1
J: TRBJ2-7
size: -
CDR3: CASSLGQGTGEQYF

V: TRBV6-6
D: -
J: TRBJ2-1
size: -
CDR3: CASSYLQGSGEQFF

V: TRBV6-5
D: -
J: TRBJ1-1
size: -
CDR3: CASSYYREGTEAFF

V: TRBV4-3
D: -
J: TRBJ2-7
size: -
CDR3: CASSQARNAYEQYF

V: TRBV13
D: TRBD2
J: TRBJ2-7
size: -
CDR3: CASSSQGLAGSYEQYF

V: TRBV7-2
D: TRBD2
J: TRBJ2-7
size: once
CDR3: CASGVTSGTYEQYF

V: TRBV7-2
D: -
J: TRBJ1-4
size: -
CDR3: CASSSPIHGRREKLFF

V: TRBV7-9
D: -
J: TRBJ2-7
size: -
CDR3: CASSSLKGLNEQYF

V: TRBV7-9
D: -
J: TRBJ1-4
size: -
CDR3: CASSPTDNEKLFF

V: TRBV5-1
D: TRBD1
J: TRBJ1-1
size: -
CDR3: CASSLTGGTEAFF

V: TRBV30
D: TRBD2
J: TRBJ2-1
size: -
CDR3: CAWSVTGGPYNEQFF

V: TRBV11-2
D: TRBD2
J: TRBJ2-7
size: -
CDR3: CASSLVSGSSYEQYF

V: TRBV27
D: TRBD1
J: TRBJ2-3
size: -
CDR3: CASTPGQITDTQYF

V: TRBV13
D: TRBD2
J: TRBJ2-1
size: -
CDR3: CASSSTSGHEQFF

V: TRBV6-5
D: -
J: TRBJ2-7
size: once
CDR3: CASSYRGGSKYEQYF

V: TRBV27
D: -
J: TRBJ1-1
size: -
CDR3: CASSLSRGAGSEAFF

V: TRBV7-2
D: -
J: TRBJ2-1
size: -
CDR3: CASGLYNEQFF

V: TRBV6-4
D: TRBD2
J: TRBJ2-3
size: once
CDR3: CASIGGGSSDTQYF

V: TRBV9
D: -
J: TRBJ2-7
size: -
CDR3: CASSVGQGLDEQYF

V: TRBV15
D: TRBD1
J: TRBJ2-3
size: -
CDR3: CATSRESRDRGSKEYF

V: TRBV5-6
D: -
J: TRBJ1-2
size: -
CDR3: CASSWIGRGTTYGYTF

V: TRBV5-1
D: TRBD1
J: TRBJ2-3
size: -
CDR3: CASSLGQGNLDTQYF

V: TRBV4-1
D: -
J: TRBJ2-1
size: -
CDR3: CASKGNEQFF

V: TRBV10-3
D: TRBD2
J: TRBJ2-7
size: -
CDR3: CAISQASGGAYEQYF

V: TRBV11-2
D: TRBD1
J: TRBJ1-1
size: -
CDR3: CASSFYRGKNTEAFF